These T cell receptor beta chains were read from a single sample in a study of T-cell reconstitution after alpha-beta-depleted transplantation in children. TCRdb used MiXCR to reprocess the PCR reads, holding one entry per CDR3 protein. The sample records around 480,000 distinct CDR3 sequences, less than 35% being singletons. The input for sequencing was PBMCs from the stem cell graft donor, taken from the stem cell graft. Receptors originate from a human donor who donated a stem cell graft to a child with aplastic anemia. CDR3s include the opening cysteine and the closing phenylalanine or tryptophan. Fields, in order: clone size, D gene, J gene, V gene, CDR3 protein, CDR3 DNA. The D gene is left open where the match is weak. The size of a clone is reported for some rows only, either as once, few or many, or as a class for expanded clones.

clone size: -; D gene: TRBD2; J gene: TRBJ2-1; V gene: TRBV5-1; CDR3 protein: CASSLGTLAGNNEQFF; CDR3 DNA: TGCGCCAGCAGCTTGGGGACCCTAGCGGGGAACAATGAGCAGTTCTTC
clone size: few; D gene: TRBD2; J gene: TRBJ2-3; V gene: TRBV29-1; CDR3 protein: CSVLPRLILVTSGGSTDTQYF; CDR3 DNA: TGCAGCGTCCTCCCGCGACTTATCCTCGTTACTAGCGGAGGTAGCACAGATACGCAGTATTTT
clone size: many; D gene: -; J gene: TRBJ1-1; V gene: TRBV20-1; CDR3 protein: CSARGTDNTEAFF; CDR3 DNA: TGCAGTGCTAGAGGGACAGACAACACTGAAGCTTTCTTT
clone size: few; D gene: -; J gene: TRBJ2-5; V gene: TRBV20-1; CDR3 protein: CSAPNRVGAKTQYF; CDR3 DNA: TGCAGTGCGCCAAACAGGGTCGGTGCTAAGACCCAGTACTTC
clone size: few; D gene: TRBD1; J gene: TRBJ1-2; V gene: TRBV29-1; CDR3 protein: CSVGDSTYGYTF; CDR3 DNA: TGCAGCGTCGGGGACAGCACCTATGGCTACACCTTC
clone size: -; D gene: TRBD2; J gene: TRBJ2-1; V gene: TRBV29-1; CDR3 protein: CSVDGTRSNEQFF; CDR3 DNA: TGCAGCGTTGACGGGACTAGATCCAATGAGCAGTTCTTC
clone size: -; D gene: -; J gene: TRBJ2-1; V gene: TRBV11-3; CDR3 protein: CASSLDDSRGEQFF; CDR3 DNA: TGTGCCAGCAGCCTGGATGACTCTAGGGGTGAGCAGTTCTTC
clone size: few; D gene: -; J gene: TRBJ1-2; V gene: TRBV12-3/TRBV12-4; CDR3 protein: CASSTRPGGPYGYTF; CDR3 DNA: TGTGCCAGCAGTACACGACCGGGCGGTCCCTATGGCTACACCTTC
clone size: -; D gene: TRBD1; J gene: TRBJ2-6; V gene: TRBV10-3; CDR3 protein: CAIRRDRSGANVLTF; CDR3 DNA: TGTGCCATCAGGAGGGACAGATCTGGGGCCAACGTCCTGACTTTC
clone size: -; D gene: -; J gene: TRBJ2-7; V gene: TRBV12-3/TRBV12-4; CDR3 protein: CASRPPGGSEQYF; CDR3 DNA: TGTGCCAGCAGACCACCTGGGGGTAGCGAGCAGTACTTC
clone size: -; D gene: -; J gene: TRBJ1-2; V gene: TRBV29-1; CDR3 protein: CSVEDRGNYGYTF; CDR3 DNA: TGCAGCGTTGAAGACAGGGGAAACTATGGCTACACCTTC
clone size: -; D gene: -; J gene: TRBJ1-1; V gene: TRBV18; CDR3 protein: CASSPQELGTEAFF; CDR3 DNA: TGTGCCAGCTCACCTCAGGAGCTAGGCACTGAAGCTTTCTTT
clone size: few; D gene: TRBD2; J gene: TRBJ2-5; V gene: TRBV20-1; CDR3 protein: CSAYRTSGRPEVFF; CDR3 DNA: TGCAGTGCTTATAGGACTAGCGGGAGGCCCGAGGTTTTCTTC
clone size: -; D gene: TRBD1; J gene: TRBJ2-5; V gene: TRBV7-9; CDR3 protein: CASSPADRGLRETQYF; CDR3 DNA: TGTGCCAGCAGCCCGGCCGACAGGGGGCTGCGGGAGACCCAGTACTTC
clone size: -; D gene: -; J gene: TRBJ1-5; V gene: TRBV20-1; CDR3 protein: CSPFQNINQPQHF; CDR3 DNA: TGCAGTCCATTTCAGAATATCAATCAGCCCCAGCATTTT
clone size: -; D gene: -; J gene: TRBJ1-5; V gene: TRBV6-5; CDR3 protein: CASSYPGKYSNQPQHF; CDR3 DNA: TGTGCCAGCAGTTACCCGGGTAAATATAGCAATCAGCCCCAGCATTTT
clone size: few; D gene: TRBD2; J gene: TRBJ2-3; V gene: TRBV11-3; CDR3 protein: CASSPGGTPSTDTQYF; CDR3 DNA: TGTGCCAGCAGCCCGGGAGGGACTCCTAGCACAGATACGCAGTATTTT
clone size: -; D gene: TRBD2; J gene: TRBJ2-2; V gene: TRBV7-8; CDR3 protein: CASRPSGANTGELFF; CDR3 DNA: TGTGCCAGCAGGCCGAGCGGGGCGAACACCGGGGAGCTGTTTTTT
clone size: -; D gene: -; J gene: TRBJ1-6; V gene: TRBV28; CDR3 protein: CASTLRGQSSYNSPLHF; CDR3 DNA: TGTGCCAGCACCCTACGCGGACAGAGCTCCTATAATTCACCCCTCCACTTT
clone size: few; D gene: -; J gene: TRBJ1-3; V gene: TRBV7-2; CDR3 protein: CASSLEAGRGNTIYF; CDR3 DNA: TGTGCCAGCAGCTTAGAGGCAGGGAGAGGAAACACCATATATTTT
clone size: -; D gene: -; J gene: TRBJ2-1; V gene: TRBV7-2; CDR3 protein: CASSPQGGQNNEQFF; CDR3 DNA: TGTGCCAGCAGCCCCCAGGGGGGTCAGAACAATGAGCAGTTCTTC
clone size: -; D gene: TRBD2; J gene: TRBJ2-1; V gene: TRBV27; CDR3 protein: CASSMPGLGGGQFF; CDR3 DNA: TGTGCCAGCAGTATGCCGGGACTAGGGGGGGGACAGTTCTTC
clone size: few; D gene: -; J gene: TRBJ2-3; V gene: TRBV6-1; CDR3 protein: CASRPDRVSTDTQYF; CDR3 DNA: TGTGCCAGCAGACCGGACAGAGTTAGCACAGATACGCAGTATTTT
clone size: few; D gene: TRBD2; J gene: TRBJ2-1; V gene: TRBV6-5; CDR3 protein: CASSYSIGTSGRRGNEQFF; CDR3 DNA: TGTGCCAGCAGTTACTCGATAGGGACTAGCGGGAGGCGTGGCAATGAGCAGTTCTTC
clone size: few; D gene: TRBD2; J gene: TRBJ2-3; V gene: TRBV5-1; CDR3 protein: CASSRASGNSDTQYF; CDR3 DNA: TGCGCCAGCAGCCGCGCTAGCGGGAATAGTGATACGCAGTATTTT
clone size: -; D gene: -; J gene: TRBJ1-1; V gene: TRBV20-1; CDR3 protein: CSAQQGMNTEAFF; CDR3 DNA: TGCAGTGCCCAACAGGGCATGAACACTGAAGCTTTCTTT